This T cell receptor beta chain stems from a study of graft-versus-host responses after intestinal transplantation. A remark on this clone: Its antigen is still unknown.

Trimming pared 3 bases from V and 6 bases from J, leaving 6 bases between. Germline V lookup: CDR1 DFQATT, CDR2 SNEGSKA (reference sequence). This CDR3 comprises 11 residues. Sequencing was performed with immunoSEQ multiplex PCR; in TCRdb, only in-frame clones are kept and a portion is missing. This table holds about 91,000 clones, around 93% found once. The TCR sequence derives from a human donor who was the organ donor for an intestinal transplant. The sequencing here drew on unstimulated CD4+ T cells sorted from spleen or lymph node cells, taken before transplant. The rearrangement links TRBV20-1 to TRBJ2-4; D is ambiguous. The CDR3: CSARWLNIQYF. The CDR3 bases are TGCAGTGCTAGGTGGCTAAACATTCAGTACTTC.